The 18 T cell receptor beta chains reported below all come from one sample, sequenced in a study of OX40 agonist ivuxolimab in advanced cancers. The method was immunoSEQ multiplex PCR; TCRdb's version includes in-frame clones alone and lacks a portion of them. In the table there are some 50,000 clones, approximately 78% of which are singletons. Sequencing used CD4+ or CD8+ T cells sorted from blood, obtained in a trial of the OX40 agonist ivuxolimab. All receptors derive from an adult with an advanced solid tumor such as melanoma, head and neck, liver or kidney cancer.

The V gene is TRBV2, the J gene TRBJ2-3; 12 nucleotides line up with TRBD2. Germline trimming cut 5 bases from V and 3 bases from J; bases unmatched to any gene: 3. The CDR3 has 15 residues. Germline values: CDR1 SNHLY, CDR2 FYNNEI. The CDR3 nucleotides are TGTGCCAGCAGTTTACTAGCGGGGGGTACAGATACGCAGTATTTT. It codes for CASSLLAGGTDTQYF.

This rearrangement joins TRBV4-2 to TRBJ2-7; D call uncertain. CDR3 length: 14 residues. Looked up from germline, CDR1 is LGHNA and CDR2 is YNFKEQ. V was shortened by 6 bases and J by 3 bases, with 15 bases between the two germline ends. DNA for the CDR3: TGTGCCAGCAGTTCGGCTGACCCTTTCTACGAGCAGTACTTC. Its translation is CASSSADPFYEQYF.

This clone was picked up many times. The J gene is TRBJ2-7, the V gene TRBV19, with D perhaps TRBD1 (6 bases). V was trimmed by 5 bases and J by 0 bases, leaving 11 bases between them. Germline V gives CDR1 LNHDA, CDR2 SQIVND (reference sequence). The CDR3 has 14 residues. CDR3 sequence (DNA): TGTGCCAGTAGTGGGCAGGGGAGCTCCTACGAGCAGTACTTC. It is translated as CASSGQGSSYEQYF.

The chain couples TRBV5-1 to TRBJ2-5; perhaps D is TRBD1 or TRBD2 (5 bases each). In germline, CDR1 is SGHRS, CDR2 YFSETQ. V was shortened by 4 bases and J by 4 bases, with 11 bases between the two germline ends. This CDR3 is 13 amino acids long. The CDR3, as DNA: TGCGCCAGCAGCCCCGGGACGGGAGAGACCCAGTACTTC. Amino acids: CASSPGTGETQYF.

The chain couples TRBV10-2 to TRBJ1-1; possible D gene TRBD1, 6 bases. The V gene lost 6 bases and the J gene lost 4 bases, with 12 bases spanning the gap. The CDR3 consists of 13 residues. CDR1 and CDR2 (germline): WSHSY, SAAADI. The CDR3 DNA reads TGCGCCAGCAGACCCAGGGGAAGCACTGAAGCTTTCTTT. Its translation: CASRPRGSTEAFF.

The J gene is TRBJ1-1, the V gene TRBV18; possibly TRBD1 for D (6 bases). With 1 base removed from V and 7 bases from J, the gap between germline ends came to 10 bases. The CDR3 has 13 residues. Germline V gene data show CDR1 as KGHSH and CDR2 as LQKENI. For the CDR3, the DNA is TGTGCCAGCTCACCACAGACAGGCCTTGAAGCTTTCTTT. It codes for CASSPQTGLEAFF. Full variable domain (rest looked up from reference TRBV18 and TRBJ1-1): NAGVMQNPRHLVRRRGQEARLRCSPMKGHSHVYWYRQLPEEGLKFMVYLQKENIIDESGMPKERFSAEFPKEGPSILRIQQVVRGDSAAYFCASSPQTGLEAFFGQGTRLTVV.

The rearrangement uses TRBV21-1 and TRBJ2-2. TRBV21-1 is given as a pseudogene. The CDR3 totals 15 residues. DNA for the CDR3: TGTGCCAGCAGCAAACGTCGCAGGGGAGGCGGGGAGCTGTTTTTT. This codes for CASSKRRRGGGELFF.

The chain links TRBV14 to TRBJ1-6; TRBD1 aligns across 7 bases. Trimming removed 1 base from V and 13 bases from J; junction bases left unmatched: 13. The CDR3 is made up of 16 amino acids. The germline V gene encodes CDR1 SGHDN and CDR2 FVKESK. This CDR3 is CASSQALVTGLAPLHF. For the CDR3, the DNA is TGTGCCAGCAGCCAAGCGTTAGTGACAGGGCTTGCTCCCCTCCACTTT.

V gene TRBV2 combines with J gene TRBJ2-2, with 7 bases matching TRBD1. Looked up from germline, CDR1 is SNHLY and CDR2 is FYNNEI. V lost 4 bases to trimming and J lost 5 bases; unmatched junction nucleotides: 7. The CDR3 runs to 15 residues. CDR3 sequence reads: CASSVEGADTGELFF. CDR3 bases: TGTGCCAGCAGTGTTGAGGGGGCAGATACCGGGGAGCTGTTTTTT.

As DNA, the CDR3 is TGTGCCAGCAGCTTGGGGTCAGAGGTCTATAGCAATCAGCCCCAGCATTTT. Amino acid sequence: CASSLGSEVYSNQPQHF. V usage is TRBV5-7 and J usage is TRBJ1-5; D remains unclear. TRBV5-7 is sorted into the ORF group, with uncertain function. The CDR3 is 17 amino acids. Trimming removed 0 bases from V and 0 bases from J, with 13 bases in between.

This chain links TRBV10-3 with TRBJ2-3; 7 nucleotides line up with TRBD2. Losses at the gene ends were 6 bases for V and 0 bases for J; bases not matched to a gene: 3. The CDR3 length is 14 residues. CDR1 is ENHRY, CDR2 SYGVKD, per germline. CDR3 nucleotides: TGTGCCATCAGGGGGGGGGACAGCACAGATACGCAGTATTTT. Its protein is CAIRGGDSTDTQYF.

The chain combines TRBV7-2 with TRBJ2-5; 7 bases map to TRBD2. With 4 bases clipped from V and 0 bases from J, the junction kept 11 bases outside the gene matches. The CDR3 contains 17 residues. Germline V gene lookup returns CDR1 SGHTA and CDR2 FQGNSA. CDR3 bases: TGTGCCAGCAGCTCCCTCCTCGGGACTACCAACCAAGAGACCCAGTACTTC. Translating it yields CASSSLLGTTNQETQYF.

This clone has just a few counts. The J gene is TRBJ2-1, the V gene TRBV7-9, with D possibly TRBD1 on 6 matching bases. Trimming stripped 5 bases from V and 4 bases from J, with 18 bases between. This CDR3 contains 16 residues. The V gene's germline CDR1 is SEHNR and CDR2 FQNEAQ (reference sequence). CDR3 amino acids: CASSGLRDTEYNEQFF. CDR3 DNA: TGTGCCAGCAGCGGGCTTCGGGACACCGAGTACAATGAGCAGTTCTTC.

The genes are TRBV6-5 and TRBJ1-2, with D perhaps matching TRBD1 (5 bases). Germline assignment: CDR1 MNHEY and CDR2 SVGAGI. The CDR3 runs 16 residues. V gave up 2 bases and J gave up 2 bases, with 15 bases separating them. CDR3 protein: CASSYQRSRGNYGYTF. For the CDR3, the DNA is TGTGCCAGCAGTTACCAAAGGAGTCGGGGGAACTATGGCTACACCTTC.

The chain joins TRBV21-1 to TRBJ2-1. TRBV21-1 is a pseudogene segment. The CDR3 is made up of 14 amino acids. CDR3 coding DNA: TGTGCCAGCAGGCTACACCATTCCGACAATGAGCAGTTCTTC. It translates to CASRLHHSDNEQFF.

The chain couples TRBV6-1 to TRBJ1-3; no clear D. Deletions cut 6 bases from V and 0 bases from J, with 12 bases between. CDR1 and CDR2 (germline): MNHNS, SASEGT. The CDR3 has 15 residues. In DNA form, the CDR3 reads TGTGCCAGCAGCTCAGTTAAGATCTCTGGAAACACCATATATTTT. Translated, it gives CASSSVKISGNTIYF.

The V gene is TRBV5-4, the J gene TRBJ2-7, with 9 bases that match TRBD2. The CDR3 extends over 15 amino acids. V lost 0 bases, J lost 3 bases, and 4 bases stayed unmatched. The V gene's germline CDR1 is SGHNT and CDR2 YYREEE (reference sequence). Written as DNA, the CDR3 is TGTGCCAGCAGCTTGGGCGGGGGGGCCTTCTACGAGCAGTACTTC. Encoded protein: CASSLGGGAFYEQYF.

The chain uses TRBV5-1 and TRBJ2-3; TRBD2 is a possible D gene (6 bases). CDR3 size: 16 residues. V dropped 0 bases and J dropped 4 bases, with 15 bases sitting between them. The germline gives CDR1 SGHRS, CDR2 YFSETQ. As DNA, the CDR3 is TGCGCCAGCAGCTTGGCTGGTGGGGGGTCCGCAGATACGCAGTATTTT. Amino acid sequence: CASSLAGGGSADTQYF. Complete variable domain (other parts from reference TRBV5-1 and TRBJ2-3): KAGVTQTPRYLIKTRGQQVTLSCSPISGHRSVSWYQQTPGQGLQFLFEYFSETQRNKGNFPGRFSGRQFSNSRSEMNVSTLELGDSALYLCASSLAGGGSADTQYFGPGTRLTVL.